Here is one TCR beta chain with its context. The sample is drawn from a study of blood T cell repertoires in COVID-19. About the research overall: COVID-19 samples from acute and convalescent phases originated in the United States, Italy and Spain. PBMCs, B-cell-depleted T cells, or T cells were the source of the cDNA or gDNA that made up the material.

Original data processing: Estimates of nucleated cell counts were drawn from the amplification of reference gene primers. This table comes from immunoSEQ multiplex PCR, and its TCRdb copy is limited to in-frame clones, with some not included. V, J and clone size derive from that table, while D and trimming were established from the DNA sequence. The sample consists of 35,000 to 40,000 clones, 87% of them appearing once. This sequence originates from a human donor in a cohort sampled during active COVID-19. The specimen sequenced was peripheral blood.

The CDR3 here is CASTPGRQGPADTQYF. For the CDR3, the DNA is TGTGCCAGCACCCCCGGCCGACAGGGCCCTGCGGATACGCAGTATTTT. The chain recombines TRBV25-1 with TRBJ2-3; 7 bases match TRBD1. The CDR3 sequence is 16 residues long. The V gene's germline CDR1 is MGHDK and CDR2 SYGVNS. The V gene end was trimmed by 7 bases and the J gene end by 6 bases; junction bases not matched to a gene: 16.